The 23 T cell receptor beta chains given below trace back to one sample, sequenced in a study of regulatory T cells in long-lasting Graves disease. The time point here: newly diagnosed GD, antithyroid drugs for less than 3 months. PBMC-extracted RNA yielded the TCR library. Combining iRepertoire HTBI primers with Arm-PCR of CDR3 regions, the authors built TCR beta libraries. MiXCR, applied by TCRdb to the multiplex PCR reads, yields one record per CDR3 protein. The sample yields 400,000 to 500,000 distinct CDR3 sequences, around 15% seen once. This same sample was also taken into another study, of T cells in Graves' hyperthyroidism and ophthalmopathy.

The specimen comprised peripheral blood mononuclear cells (PBMCs), sampled at new diagnosis, from a patient treated with antithyroid drugs. The receptors stem from a woman aged 50 to 60 with Graves disease.

This clonotype was seen repeatedly, ten times or more. Here the CDR3 reads CASLAGGANTGELFF. For the CDR3, the DNA is TGTGCCAGCTTAGCGGGAGGCGCGAACACCGGGGAGCTGTTTTTT. The chain carries TRBV28 and TRBJ2-2; TRBD2 matches 10 bases. CDR3 length: 15 amino acids. From germline, CDR1 is MDHEN and CDR2 SYDVKM. V gave up 8 bases and J gave up 0 bases; unmatched junction bases: 3.

This clonotype was observed many times. J is TRBJ2-3 and V is TRBV7-2; D remains ambiguous. Trimming took 2 bases from V and 0 from J, leaving 18 bases between them. The germline CDR1 and CDR2 sequences are SGHTA and FQGNSA. The CDR3 spans 18 residues. The CDR3 protein is CASSLFFPLAASTDTQYF. The CDR3 DNA follows: TGTGCCAGCAGCTTATTCTTCCCACTGGCGGCTAGCACAGATACGCAGTATTTT.

This clonotype has a count of ten or more. This rearrangement joins TRBV28 to TRBJ2-3; the match to TRBD2 covers 7 bases. This CDR3 region has 16 residues. With 5 bases clipped from V and 0 bases from J, the junction kept 8 bases outside the gene matches. Germline V gives CDR1 MDHEN, CDR2 SYDVKM. CDR3 sequence (DNA): TGTGCCAGCAGTCCCCGTAGCGGGTTAAGCACAGATACGCAGTATTTT. Protein: CASSPRSGLSTDTQYF. The full variable domain, completed using reference TRBV28 and TRBJ2-3, is DVKVTQSSRYLVKRTGEKVFLECVQDMDHENMFWYRQDPGLGLRLIYFSYDVKMKEKGDIPEGYSVSREKKERFSLILESASTNQTSMYLCASSPRSGLSTDTQYFGPGTRLTVL.

There are many counts of this clonotype. The rearrangement links TRBV30 to TRBJ2-1, with 9 nucleotides matching TRBD2. The V gene's germline CDR1 is GTSNPN and CDR2 SVGIG (reference sequence). The trim removed 2 bases at V and 0 bases at J, leaving 2 bases unmatched. This CDR3 has 15 residues. The CDR3 DNA reads as TGTGCCTGGAGTTTAGCGGGGGTCTCCTACAATGAGCAGTTCTTC. Amino acids: CAWSLAGVSYNEQFF.

This clonotype was seen a few times. The genes are TRBV3-1 and TRBJ2-1; D not certain. Germline assignment: CDR1 LGHDT and CDR2 YNNKEL (reference sequence). CDR3 size: 17 residues. V lost 0 bases, J lost 3 bases, and 15 bases lay in between. The CDR3 region is CASSQEWNGNLYNEQFF. The DNA for the CDR3 is TGTGCCAGCAGCCAAGAATGGAATGGAAACCTCTACAATGAGCAGTTCTTC.

This clonotype was seen only a few times. The rearrangement uses TRBV28 and TRBJ2-5; 12 bases align to TRBD2. Germline CDR1 is MDHEN and CDR2 is SYDVKM. The CDR3 totals 16 residues. V lost 2 bases, J lost 2 bases, and 3 bases stayed unmatched. Here the CDR3 reads CASSLTSGRSQETQYF. The CDR3 coding sequence is TGTGCCAGCAGTTTAACTAGCGGGAGGAGTCAAGAGACCCAGTACTTC.

Details on this clonotype: This may be a read error: a much more frequent sequence differs by one nucleotide. The chain links TRBV30 to TRBJ1-6; D unresolved. The CDR3 loop spans 13 amino acids. Per the germline V gene, CDR1 is GTSNPN and CDR2 is SVGIG (reference sequence). The CDR3 region has the DNA TGTGCCTGGAGTGTACGGGGAGATTCATCCCTCCACTTT. Its translation: CAWSVRGDSSLHF.

CDR3 coding DNA: TGTGCCAGCAGGGACGGCGGAAATCAGCCCCAGCATTTT. Translation gives CASRDGGNQPQHF. The J gene is TRBJ1-5, the V gene TRBV2; the D is unclear. With 6 bases removed from V and 4 bases from J, the gap between germline ends came to 10 bases. This CDR3 region has 13 residues. CDR1 is SNHLY, CDR2 FYNNEI, per germline. Supplemented by reference TRBV2 and TRBJ1-5, the full variable domain reads EPEVTQTPSHQVTQMGQEVILRCVPISNHLYFYWYRQILGQKVEFLVSFYNNEISEKSEIFDDQFSVERPDGSNFTLKIRSTKLEDSAMYFCASRDGGNQPQHFGDGTRLSIL.

Worth noting for this clonotype: This clone may be a read error of a much larger clone one base away. The V gene is TRBV20-1, the J gene TRBJ2-1; 8 bases agree with TRBD2. Germline trimming cut 0 bases from V and 6 bases from J; bases unmatched to any gene: 7. The CDR3 sequence is 15 residues long. The germline gives CDR1 DFQATT, CDR2 SNEGSKA (reference sequence). In DNA form, the CDR3 reads TGCAGTGCTAGAGATTCAGCGGGAGATCTCAATGAGCAGTTCTTC. This sequence encodes CSARDSAGDLNEQFF.

On this clonotype itself: Since no conserved phenylalanine or tryptophan closes the CDR3, a read error is the likely cause. This chain uses TRBV9 with TRBJ2-7; 12 positions match TRBD2. After removal of 0 bases from V and 2 bases from J, the junction contained 3 bases not matched to a gene. This CDR3 has 16 amino acids. Germline CDR1 is SGDLS and CDR2 is YYNGEE. The CDR3 nucleotides are TGTGCCAGCAGCGTAGTGCTAGCGGGAGGGACCTACGAGCAGTACCTC. Protein: CASSVVLAGGTYEQYL.

In its sample, this clonotype was seen many times. The gene calls are TRBV11-2 and TRBJ2-1; 7 bases match TRBD2. CDR1 is SGHAT, CDR2 FQNNGV, per germline. The CDR3 runs 16 residues. After removal of 1 base from V and 8 bases from J, the junction contained 11 bases not matched to a gene. This chain's CDR3 is CASSLGPAGEGYEQFF. DNA for the CDR3: TGTGCCAGCAGCTTAGGCCCGGCGGGAGAGGGTTATGAGCAGTTCTTC.

This clonotype was counted at least ten times. The V call is TRBV2, the J call TRBJ2-3, with 11 bases aligning to TRBD2. The CDR3 is made up of 18 amino acids. The trim removed 4 bases at V and 4 bases at J, leaving 13 bases unmatched. Germline CDR1 is SNHLY and CDR2 is FYNNEI. CDR3 nucleotide sequence: TGTGCCAGCAGTGGACTAGCGGGGAACTCCCAAAGCGCAGATACGCAGTATTTT. This gives the protein CASSGLAGNSQSADTQYF.

This rearrangement joins TRBV10-3 to TRBJ1-5; D is uncertain. Germline-derived CDR1 and CDR2 are ENHRY and SYGVKD. Trimming removed 3 bases at V and 5 bases at J, with 11 bases between. This CDR3 has 14 residues. In DNA form, the CDR3 reads TGTGCCATCAGTGACAGGTATTTGGATCAGCCCCAGCATTTT. Its translation is CAISDRYLDQPQHF.

This clonotype was counted ten times or more. The J gene is TRBJ2-7, the V gene TRBV28, with 7 bases that match TRBD2. Germline CDR1 is MDHEN and CDR2 is SYDVKM. V trimming: 3 bases; J trimming: 5 bases; junction bases outside the gene matches: 7. The CDR3 is made up of 14 amino acids. The CDR3 bases are TGTGCCAGCAGTTTTATTGGGGAGGGCAACGAGCAGTACTTC. As protein: CASSFIGEGNEQYF. Variable domain in full (rest from reference TRBV28 and TRBJ2-7): DVKVTQSSRYLVKRTGEKVFLECVQDMDHENMFWYRQDPGLGLRLIYFSYDVKMKEKGDIPEGYSVSREKKERFSLILESASTNQTSMYLCASSFIGEGNEQYFGPGTRLTVT.

Many counts were recorded for this clonotype. The chain uses TRBV5-5 and TRBJ2-1; D is unresolved. Deletions cut 0 bases from V and 4 bases from J, with 11 bases between. The germline V gene encodes CDR1 SGHKS and CDR2 YYEKEE (reference sequence). This CDR3 region has 15 residues. The CDR3 DNA reads TGTGCCAGCAGCTTGGACTACACACCTTACAATGAGCAGTTCTTC. It specifies CASSLDYTPYNEQFF.

This rearrangement joins TRBV19 to TRBJ2-3, with D perhaps being TRBD1 or TRBD2 (5 bases each). Trimming removed 3 bases from V and 1 base from J, with 17 bases in between. Germline V gene lookup returns CDR1 LNHDA and CDR2 SQIVND (reference sequence). The CDR3 runs to 17 residues. CDR3 protein: CASSMELDWGGTDTQYF. CDR3 DNA: TGTGCCAGTAGTATGGAACTAGATTGGGGCGGCACAGATACGCAGTATTTT.

Many counts were recorded for this clonotype. The rearrangement uses TRBV12-3 or TRBV12-4 and TRBJ1-5, with D uncertain. Trimming left V 3 bases short and J 2 bases short, with 5 bases between. This CDR3 is 13 amino acids long. The CDR3 nucleotides read TGTGCCAGCAGTTTCGCGGGCAATCAGCCCCAGCATTTT. Residues: CASSFAGNQPQHF.

This clonotype has a count of ten or more. V gene TRBV6-9 combines with J gene TRBJ1-1; D is perhaps TRBD1 (5 bases). CDR3 length: 15 amino acids. Germline CDR1 and CDR2: MNHGY and SVAAGI. V shed 4 bases and J shed 4 bases, with 16 bases lying between them. The DNA for the CDR3 is TGTGCCAGCAGTTCGGGACGGCCCTCGAGCACTGAAGCTTTCTTT. Translated: CASSSGRPSSTEAFF.

For this clonotype: This sequence may be a read error, since a much larger clone differs from it by one base. The gene calls are TRBV6-2 or TRBV6-3 and TRBJ2-3; a possible D gene is TRBD1 (6 bases). The CDR3 length is 16 residues. Germline V gene sequence: CDR1 MNHEY, CDR2 SVGEGT. This CDR3 is CTSSEVAGKGGDTQYF. CDR3 in DNA: TGTACCAGCAGTGAAGTGGCAGGGAAAGGGGGAGATACGCAGTATTTT.

The chain combines TRBV6-1 with TRBJ1-3; 7 nucleotides agree with TRBD1. This CDR3 spans 14 amino acids. CDR1 is MNHNS, CDR2 SASEGT, per germline. With 7 bases clipped from V and 0 bases from J, the junction kept 3 bases outside the gene matches. CDR3: CASKGQHSGNTIYF. The CDR3 DNA reads as TGTGCCAGCAAGGGACAGCACTCTGGAAACACCATATATTTT.

This clonotype was counted at least ten times. The gene calls are TRBV2 and TRBJ2-7; 8 bases are shared with TRBD1. The V gene end was trimmed by 6 bases and the J gene end by 5 bases; junction bases not matched to a gene: 6. The CDR3 consists of 13 residues. Germline CDR1 and CDR2: SNHLY and FYNNEI. DNA of the CDR3: TGTGCCAGCAGGCGGCAGGGGGCGGACGAGCAGTACTTC. As protein: CASRRQGADEQYF.

This clonotype came up many times. This chain connects TRBV6-2 or TRBV6-3 to TRBJ2-7, with 12 bases lining up with TRBD2. This CDR3 spans 16 amino acids. With 0 bases clipped from V and 2 bases from J, the junction kept 2 bases outside the gene matches. Germline CDR1 and CDR2: MNHEY and SVGEGT. The DNA for the CDR3 is TGTGCCAGCAGTTACTCCCCTAGCGGGAGGGCCTACGAGCAGTACTTC. It is translated as CASSYSPSGRAYEQYF.

This clonotype occurred many times. The V call is TRBV5-1, the J call TRBJ1-5; a possible D gene is TRBD1 (5 bases). The CDR3 is 15 amino acids. Germline V lookup: CDR1 SGHRS, CDR2 YFSETQ. Deletions cut 1 base from V and 3 bases from J, with 11 bases between. In nucleotides, the CDR3 is TGCGCCAGCAGCTTGATCGCAGGGCCCAATCAGCCCCAGCATTTT. This sequence encodes CASSLIAGPNQPQHF.